Listed below are T cell receptor beta chains from one sample, sequenced in a study of blood T cell repertoires in COVID-19. The protocol was immunoSEQ multiplex PCR, while the TCRdb copy is restricted to in-frame clones and leaves out a portion. The sample holds 300,000 to 400,000 clones, more than 75% seen once. Material for sequencing was PBMCs or T cells enriched from blood (not recorded which). The source is a woman in her 30s with acute COVID-19. Both conserved end residues are part of each CDR3. The D gene is left open where the match is weak. A row's size may be missing; if present it is once, few, many or a size class.

size: once; V: TRBV2; J: TRBJ2-1; D: TRBD1; CDR3: CAGSGTGGPTAGKFF; DNA: TGTGCCGGCTCCGGGACAGGGGGACCTACGGCCGGGAAGTTCTTC
size: NA; V: TRBV24-1; J: TRBJ2-1; D: TRBD2; CDR3: CATSDSLAGGEQFF; DNA: TGTGCCACCAGTGATTCGTTAGCGGGGGGTGAGCAGTTCTTC
size: NA; V: TRBV11-1; J: TRBJ2-3; D: NA; CDR3: CASSPQTTSTDTQYF; DNA: TGTGCCAGCAGCCCGCAAACCACTAGCACAGATACGCAGTATTTT
size: once; V: TRBV19; J: TRBJ1-6; D: TRBD1; CDR3: CASGTGGGSPLHF; DNA: TGTGCCAGTGGGACAGGGGGTGGTTCACCCCTCCACTTT
size: once; V: TRBV11-3; J: TRBJ2-3; D: NA; CDR3: CASSLGASTDTQYF; DNA: TGTGCCAGCAGCTTGGGGGCTAGCACAGATACGCAGTATTTT
size: NA; V: TRBV9; J: TRBJ1-5; D: TRBD1; CDR3: CASSAGQGHNQPQHF; DNA: TGTGCCAGCAGCGCCGGACAGGGCCACAATCAGCCCCAGCATTTT
size: NA; V: TRBV11-2; J: TRBJ2-1; D: TRBD2; CDR3: CASSLDLSGGGNEQFF; DNA: TGTGCCAGCAGCTTAGATCTAAGCGGGGGGGGCAATGAGCAGTTCTTC
size: NA; V: TRBV19; J: TRBJ1-5; D: TRBD1; CDR3: CASSPNRGQPQHF; DNA: TGTGCCAGTAGCCCAAACAGGGGTCAGCCCCAGCATTTT
size: NA; V: TRBV7-9; J: TRBJ2-1; D: NA; CDR3: CASSLQGNEQFF; DNA: TGTGCCAGCAGCTTACAGGGCAATGAGCAGTTCTTC
size: NA; V: TRBV2; J: TRBJ1-5; D: NA; CDR3: CASSTGFGQPQHF; DNA: TGTGCCAGCTCGACAGGTTTCGGTCAGCCCCAGCATTTT
size: NA; V: TRBV24-1; J: TRBJ2-1; D: TRBD2; CDR3: CATSDQPSGGQFF; DNA: TGTGCCACCAGTGACCAACCTAGCGGGGGGCAGTTCTTC
size: NA; V: TRBV2; J: TRBJ1-2; D: NA; CDR3: CASSLSPGFGYTF; DNA: TGTGCCAGCAGTCTATCTCCAGGGTTCGGCTACACCTTC
size: few; V: TRBV5-1; J: TRBJ1-6; D: TRBD1; CDR3: CASSSQGGPYSPLHF; DNA: TGCGCCAGCAGCTCCCAAGGGGGCCCCTATTCACCCCTCCACTTT
size: once; V: TRBV6-6; J: TRBJ2-5; D: TRBD2; CDR3: CATRSHSGGHQETQYF; DNA: TGTGCCACCCGGTCCCATTCGGGGGGGCACCAAGAGACCCAGTACTTC
size: NA; V: TRBV29-1; J: TRBJ1-5; D: NA; CDR3: CSVSRERDQPQHF; DNA: TGCAGCGTTTCCAGGGAAAGAGATCAGCCCCAGCATTTT
size: NA; V: TRBV5-1; J: TRBJ1-6; D: TRBD1; CDR3: CASSLTGAGDSPLHF; DNA: TGCGCCAGCAGCTTGACAGGGGCTGGGGATTCACCCCTCCACTTT
size: NA; V: TRBV19; J: TRBJ1-4; D: NA; CDR3: CASVQPTNEKLFF; DNA: TGTGCCAGCGTACAGCCAACTAATGAAAAACTGTTTTTT
size: NA; V: TRBV6-6; J: TRBJ2-7; D: NA; CDR3: CASGTDYEQYF; DNA: TGTGCCAGCGGCACAGATTACGAGCAGTACTTC
size: NA; V: TRBV12-3/TRBV12-4; J: TRBJ1-1; D: NA; CDR3: CASSLSSDTEAFF; DNA: TGTGCCAGCAGTTTATCATCGGACACTGAAGCTTTCTTT
size: NA; V: TRBV10-3; J: TRBJ1-1; D: NA; CDR3: CAISDGRRVTEAFF; DNA: TGTGCCATCAGTGACGGAAGGCGGGTCACTGAAGCTTTCTTT
size: NA; V: TRBV19; J: TRBJ1-1; D: TRBD1; CDR3: CASSEMGQGVTEAFF; DNA: TGTGCCAGTAGTGAAATGGGACAGGGGGTCACTGAAGCTTTCTTT
size: once; V: TRBV9; J: TRBJ2-1; D: NA; CDR3: CASSALAFTNNEQFF; DNA: TGTGCCAGCAGCGCCCTAGCATTTACAAACAATGAGCAGTTCTTC
size: NA; V: TRBV4-3; J: TRBJ2-1; D: NA; CDR3: CASSQGRGAPTEQFF; DNA: TGCGCCAGCAGCCAGGGCCGGGGGGCCCCTACTGAGCAGTTCTTC
size: few; V: TRBV7-3; J: TRBJ1-1; D: TRBD1; CDR3: CASSWTGNTEAFF; DNA: TGTGCCAGCAGCTGGACAGGGAACACTGAAGCTTTCTTT
size: NA; V: TRBV4-1; J: TRBJ2-3; D: NA; CDR3: CASSQDTTQSTDTQYF; DNA: TGCGCCAGCAGCCAAGATACGACACAAAGCACAGATACGCAGTATTTT
size: once; V: TRBV5-1; J: TRBJ2-5; D: TRBD1; CDR3: CASSPGQGVGGLQETQYF; DNA: TGCGCCAGCAGCCCGGGACAGGGTGTCGGGGGGCTTCAAGAGACCCAGTACTTC
size: NA; V: TRBV5-1; J: TRBJ2-5; D: TRBD1; CDR3: CASSLGGQGGQETQYF; DNA: TGCGCCAGCAGCTTGGGTGGACAGGGAGGCCAAGAGACCCAGTACTTC
size: NA; V: TRBV24-1; J: TRBJ1-2; D: NA; CDR3: CATSGGANNYGYTF; DNA: TGTGCCACCAGTGGCGGGGCAAATAACTATGGCTACACCTTC
size: NA; V: TRBV6-5; J: TRBJ2-7; D: TRBD2; CDR3: CASSYIAGGPHEQYF; DNA: TGTGCCAGCAGCTATATAGCGGGGGGCCCCCACGAGCAGTACTTC
size: NA; V: TRBV4-2; J: TRBJ2-1; D: TRBD1; CDR3: CASSLRTGASGSYNEQFF; DNA: TGTGCCAGCAGCCTTAGGACAGGGGCCTCCGGCTCCTACAATGAGCAGTTCTTC
size: NA; V: TRBV6-5; J: TRBJ1-2; D: NA; CDR3: CASSQLGYGYTF; DNA: TGTGCCAGCAGTCAACTAGGCTATGGCTACACCTTC
size: NA; V: TRBV9; J: TRBJ2-1; D: TRBD1; CDR3: CASSARDRPSNEQFF; DNA: TGTGCCAGCAGCGCCCGGGACAGGCCAAGCAATGAGCAGTTCTTC
size: NA; V: TRBV29-1; J: TRBJ1-2; D: TRBD1; CDR3: CSVEPSGQGATGYGYTF; DNA: TGCAGCGTTGAGCCAAGTGGACAGGGGGCGACGGGATATGGCTACACCTTC
size: NA; V: TRBV3-1/TRBV3-2; J: TRBJ1-6; D: NA; CDR3: CASSPTRTDSPLHF; DNA: TGTGCCAGCAGCCCAACCCGGACAGATTCACCCCTCCACTTT
size: NA; V: TRBV10-1; J: TRBJ2-7; D: TRBD1; CDR3: CASSEAGTGGELYTYEQYF; DNA: TGCGCCAGCAGTGAGGCCGGGACAGGGGGTGAACTTTACACCTACGAGCAGTACTTC
size: NA; V: TRBV2; J: TRBJ2-2; D: NA; CDR3: CASSLQGAGELFF; DNA: TGTGCCAGCAGTCTACAGGGAGCCGGGGAGCTGTTTTTT
size: NA; V: TRBV2; J: TRBJ2-1; D: NA; CDR3: CASSVARFRDEQFF; DNA: TGTGCCAGCAGTGTCGCGCGGTTCCGGGATGAGCAGTTCTTC
size: NA; V: TRBV5-1; J: TRBJ1-1; D: TRBD1; CDR3: CASSGRDRPNTEAFF; DNA: TGCGCCAGCAGCGGGCGGGACAGGCCGAACACTGAAGCTTTCTTT
size: NA; V: TRBV19; J: TRBJ1-1; D: NA; CDR3: CASSIGYRNTEAFF; DNA: TGTGCCAGTAGTATCGGCTACAGGAACACTGAAGCTTTCTTT
size: NA; V: TRBV7-9; J: TRBJ1-1; D: TRBD1; CDR3: CASSSPGTGNTEAFF; DNA: TGTGCCAGCAGCTCCCCCGGGACAGGGAACACTGAAGCTTTCTTT
size: few; V: TRBV30; J: TRBJ2-1; D: NA; CDR3: CAWSVTSYNEQFF; DNA: TGTGCCTGGAGTGTAACCAGTTACAATGAGCAGTTCTTC